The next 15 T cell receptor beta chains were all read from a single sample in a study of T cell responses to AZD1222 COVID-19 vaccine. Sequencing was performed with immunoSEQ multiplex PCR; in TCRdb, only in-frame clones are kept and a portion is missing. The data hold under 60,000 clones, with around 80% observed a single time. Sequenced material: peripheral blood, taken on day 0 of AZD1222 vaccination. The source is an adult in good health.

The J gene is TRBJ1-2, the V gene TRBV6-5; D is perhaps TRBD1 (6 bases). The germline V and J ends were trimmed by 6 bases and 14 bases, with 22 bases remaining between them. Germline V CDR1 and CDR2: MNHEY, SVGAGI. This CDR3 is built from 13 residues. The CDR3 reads CASSSLAGVGGTF. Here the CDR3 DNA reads TGTGCCAGCAGCTCCCTGGCAGGGGTCGGTGGGACCTTC.

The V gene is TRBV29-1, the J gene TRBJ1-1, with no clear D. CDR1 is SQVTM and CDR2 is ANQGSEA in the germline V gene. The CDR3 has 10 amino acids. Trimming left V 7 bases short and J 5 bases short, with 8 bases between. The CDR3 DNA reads TGCAGCGCAACTACGACTGAAGCTTTCTTT. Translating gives CSATTTEAFF.

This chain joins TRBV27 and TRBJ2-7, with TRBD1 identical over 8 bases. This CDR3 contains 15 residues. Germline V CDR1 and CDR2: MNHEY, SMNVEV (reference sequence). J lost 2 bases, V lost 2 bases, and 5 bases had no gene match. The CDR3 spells CASSLDGTGTYEQYF. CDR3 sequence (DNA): TGTGCCAGCAGTTTAGACGGGACAGGCACCTACGAGCAGTACTTC.

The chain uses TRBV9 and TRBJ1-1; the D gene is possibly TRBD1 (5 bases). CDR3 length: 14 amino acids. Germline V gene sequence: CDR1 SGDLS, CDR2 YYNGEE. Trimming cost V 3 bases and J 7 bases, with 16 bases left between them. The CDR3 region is CASSAALTEDEAFF. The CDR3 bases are TGTGCCAGCAGCGCAGCCCTGACAGAGGATGAAGCTTTCTTT.

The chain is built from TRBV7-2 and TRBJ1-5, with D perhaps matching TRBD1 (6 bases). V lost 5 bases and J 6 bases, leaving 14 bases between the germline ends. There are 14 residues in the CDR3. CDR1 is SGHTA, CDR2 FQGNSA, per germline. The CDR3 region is CASSPRQVSQPQHF. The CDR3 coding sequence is TGTGCCAGCAGCCCGCGACAGGTCAGTCAGCCCCAGCATTTT.

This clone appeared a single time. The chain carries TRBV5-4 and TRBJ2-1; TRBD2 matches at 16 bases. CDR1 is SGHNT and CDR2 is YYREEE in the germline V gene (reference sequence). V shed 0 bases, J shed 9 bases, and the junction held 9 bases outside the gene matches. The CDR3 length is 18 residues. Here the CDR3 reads CASSLGGTSGRASGEQFF. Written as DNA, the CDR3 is TGTGCCAGCAGCTTGGGAGGGACTAGCGGGAGGGCCTCCGGTGAGCAGTTCTTC.

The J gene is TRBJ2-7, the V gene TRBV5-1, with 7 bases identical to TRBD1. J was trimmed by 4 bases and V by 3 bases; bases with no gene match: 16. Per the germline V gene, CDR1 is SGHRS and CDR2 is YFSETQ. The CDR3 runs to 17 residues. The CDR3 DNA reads TGCGCCAGCAGCTCTTGGACAGGACCCCTCTTGGAGTACGAGCAGTACTTC. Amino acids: CASSSWTGPLLEYEQYF. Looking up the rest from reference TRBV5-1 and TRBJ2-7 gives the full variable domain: KAGVTQTPRYLIKTRGQQVTLSCSPISGHRSVSWYQQTPGQGLQFLFEYFSETQRNKGNFPGRFSGRQFSNSRSEMNVSTLELGDSALYLCASSSWTGPLLEYEQYFGPGTRLTVT.

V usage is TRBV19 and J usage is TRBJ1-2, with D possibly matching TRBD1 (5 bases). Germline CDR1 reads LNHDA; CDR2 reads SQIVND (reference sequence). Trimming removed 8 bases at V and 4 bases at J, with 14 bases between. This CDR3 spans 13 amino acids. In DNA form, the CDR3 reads TGTGCCAGTCAGGGTGTAGCAGCCTATGGCTACACCTTC. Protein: CASQGVAAYGYTF.

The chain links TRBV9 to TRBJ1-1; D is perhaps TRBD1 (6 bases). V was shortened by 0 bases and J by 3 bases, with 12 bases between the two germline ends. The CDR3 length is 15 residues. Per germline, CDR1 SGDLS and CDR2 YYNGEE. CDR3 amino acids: CASSVVDSQHTEAFF. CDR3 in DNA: TGTGCCAGCAGCGTAGTGGACAGTCAACACACTGAAGCTTTCTTT.

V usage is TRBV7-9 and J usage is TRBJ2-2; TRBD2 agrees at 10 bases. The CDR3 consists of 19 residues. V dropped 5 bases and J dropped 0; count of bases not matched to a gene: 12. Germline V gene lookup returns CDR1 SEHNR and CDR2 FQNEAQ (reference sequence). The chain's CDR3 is CASSQPLAGGPSNTGELFF. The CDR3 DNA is TGTGCCAGCAGCCAGCCATTAGCGGGGGGCCCTTCGAACACCGGGGAGCTGTTTTTT.

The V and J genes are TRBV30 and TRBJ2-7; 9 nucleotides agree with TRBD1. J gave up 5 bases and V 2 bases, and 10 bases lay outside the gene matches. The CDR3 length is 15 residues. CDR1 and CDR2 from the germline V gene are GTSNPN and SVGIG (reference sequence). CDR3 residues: CAWSPPGTGTHEQYF. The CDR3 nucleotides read TGTGCCTGGAGTCCTCCGGGGACAGGGACCCACGAGCAGTACTTC.

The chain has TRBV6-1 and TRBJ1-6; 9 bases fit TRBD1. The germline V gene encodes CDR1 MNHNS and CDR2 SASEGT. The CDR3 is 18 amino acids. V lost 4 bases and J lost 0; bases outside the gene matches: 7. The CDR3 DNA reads TGTGCCAGCAGTGGGGACAGGGTGTCGAACTCCTATAATTCACCCCTCCACTTT. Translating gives CASSGDRVSNSYNSPLHF.

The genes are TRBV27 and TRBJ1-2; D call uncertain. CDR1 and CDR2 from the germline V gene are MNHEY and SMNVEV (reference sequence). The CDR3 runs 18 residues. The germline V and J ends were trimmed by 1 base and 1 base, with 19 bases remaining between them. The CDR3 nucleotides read TGTGCCAGCAGTTTATTGGCGGTCCTTGGCGAACGTAACTATGGCTACACCTTC. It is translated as CASSLLAVLGERNYGYTF.

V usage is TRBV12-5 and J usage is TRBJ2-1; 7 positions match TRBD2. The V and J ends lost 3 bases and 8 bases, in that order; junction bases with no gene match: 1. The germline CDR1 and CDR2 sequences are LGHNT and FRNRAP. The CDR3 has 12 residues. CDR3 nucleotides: TGTGCTAGTGGTTTCGGACTAGATGAGCAGTTCTTC. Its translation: CASGFGLDEQFF.

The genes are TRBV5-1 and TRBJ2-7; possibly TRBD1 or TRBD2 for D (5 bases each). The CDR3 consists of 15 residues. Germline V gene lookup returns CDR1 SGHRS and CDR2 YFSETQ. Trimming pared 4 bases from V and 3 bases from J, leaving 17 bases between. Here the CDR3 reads CASSRNRDQDYEQYF. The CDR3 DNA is TGCGCCAGCAGCCGCAACCGGGACCAGGACTACGAGCAGTACTTC.